This entry lists 23 T cell receptor beta chains sequenced from one sample in a study of blood T cell repertoires in COVID-19. The assay was immunoSEQ multiplex PCR, and TCRdb's table has in-frame clones only and misses some. In the table there are roughly 130,000 clones, around 84% of which are singletons. Material for sequencing was PBMCs or T cells enriched from blood (not recorded which). The receptors were gathered from a woman aged 30 to 39 who had recovered from COVID-19.

This clone occurred a few times. This rearrangement joins TRBV18 to TRBJ2-1; the D gene is possibly TRBD2 (6 bases). The CDR3 runs 16 residues. CDR1 is KGHSH and CDR2 is LQKENI in the germline V gene. Between the trimmed V and J ends, which lost 0 bases and 8 bases, there was a span of 17 bases. CDR3 region: CASSPPDGSGLYEQFF. CDR3 nucleotide sequence: TGTGCCAGCTCACCACCGGACGGGAGCGGTCTGTATGAGCAGTTCTTC.

The chain links TRBV6-2 or TRBV6-3 to TRBJ2-5, with 11 bases fitting TRBD2. V was clipped by 2 bases and J by 5 bases; unmatched bases: 7. CDR1 MNHEY and CDR2 SVGEGT come from the germline V gene. CDR3 length: 16 amino acids. In nucleotides, the CDR3 is TGTGCCAGCAGTTACCTGACTAGCGGGGCGACGGAGACCCAGTACTTC. The encoded protein is CASSYLTSGATETQYF.

The rearrangement joins TRBV7-2 to TRBJ2-1; 8 bases align to TRBD2. This CDR3 comprises 13 residues. CDR1 and CDR2 (germline): SGHTA, FQGNSA. Trimming removed 2 bases from V and 10 bases from J; junction bases left unmatched: 4. The CDR3 region is CASSLRKREEQFF. The DNA for the CDR3 is TGTGCCAGCAGCTTACGTAAGCGGGAGGAGCAGTTCTTC.

The chain has TRBV12-5 and TRBJ1-4; D may be TRBD1 (6 bases). The CDR3 extends over 22 amino acids. V shed 1 base and J shed 5 bases, with 32 bases lying between them. Germline V gene data show CDR1 as LGHNT and CDR2 as FRNRAP. This CDR3 is CASGLAYTSGGAEKGKNEKLFF. CDR3 nucleotide sequence: TGTGCTAGTGGTTTGGCGTACACCTCGGGGGGGGCGGAAAAGGGGAAAAATGAAAAACTGTTTTTT.

The chain combines TRBV9 with TRBJ2-2; no definite D call. V was cut by 5 bases and J by 4 bases, with 12 bases left in between. The V gene's germline CDR1 is SGDLS and CDR2 YYNGEE. This CDR3 region has 14 residues. The CDR3 nucleotides read TGTGCCAGCAGTGGTCAGGCTGGCACCGGGGAGCTGTTTTTT. It specifies CASSGQAGTGELFF.

V usage is TRBV28 and J usage is TRBJ2-5, with TRBD2 matching over 10 bases. V shed 6 bases, J shed 9 bases, and the junction held 4 bases outside the gene matches. Germline V gives CDR1 MDHEN, CDR2 SYDVKM. CDR3 length: 12 amino acids. The CDR3 DNA is TGTGCCAGCAGAGCAGCGGGAGGGTCCCAGTACTTC. This translates into CASRAAGGSQYF.

The V call is TRBV7-2, the J call TRBJ2-3; 11 bases match TRBD2. CDR1 SGHTA and CDR2 FQGNSA come from the germline V gene. The CDR3 has 18 amino acids. V lost 5 bases, J lost 2 bases, and 12 bases stayed unmatched. The DNA for the CDR3 is TGTGCCAGCAGCCCGGTGGCTAGCGGGAGGCTGATCACAGATACGCAGTATTTT. Its translation: CASSPVASGRLITDTQYF.

This rearrangement joins TRBV7-3 to TRBJ1-1; 7 bases align to TRBD1. Per germline, CDR1 SGHTA and CDR2 FQGTGA. This CDR3 region has 15 residues. V shed 5 bases and J 10 bases; nucleotides not matched to a gene: 16. The chain's CDR3 is CASSRETGPARGAFF. The CDR3 DNA is TGTGCCAGCAGCCGGGAGACAGGGCCTGCGAGGGGAGCTTTCTTT.

This chain joins TRBV2 and TRBJ2-7; 9 positions agree with TRBD2. Per the germline V gene, CDR1 is SNHLY and CDR2 is FYNNEI. The CDR3 spans 15 residues. With V trimmed by 9 bases and J by 3 bases, 12 bases remained unmatched. The CDR3 DNA reads TGTGCCAGGTGGGATTGGGGGACTAGCATCTACGAGCAGTACTTC. Amino acid sequence: CARWDWGTSIYEQYF.

CDR3 amino acids: CASSSRLAGVGYNEQFF. The DNA for the CDR3 is TGTGCCAGCAGCTCTCGACTAGCGGGAGTGGGTTACAATGAGCAGTTCTTC. The J gene is TRBJ2-1, the V gene TRBV7-3; 12 nucleotides line up with TRBD2. The CDR3 runs to 17 residues. V trimming: 4 bases; J trimming: 4 bases; junction bases outside the gene matches: 8. Per germline, CDR1 SGHTA and CDR2 FQGTGA.

The chain uses TRBV3-1 (or the pseudogene TRBV3-2) and TRBJ2-4; D is possibly TRBD2 (6 bases). V was pared by 1 base and J by 0 bases, with 19 bases between. This CDR3 has 19 amino acids. The germline CDR1 and CDR2 sequences are LGHDT and YNNKEL (reference sequence). Here the CDR3 reads CASSQGFDRRDLAKNIQYF. As DNA, the CDR3 is TGTGCCAGCAGCCAAGGATTCGATAGGCGGGATCTAGCCAAAAACATTCAGTACTTC.

The rearrangement joins TRBV4-3 to TRBJ2-6, with D possibly being TRBD1 (5 bases). The CDR3 is made up of 16 amino acids. V was clipped by 1 base and J by 0 bases, with 7 bases between them. Germline assignment: CDR1 LGHNA and CDR2 YSLEER. This chain's CDR3 is CASSQVGPSGANVLTF. The CDR3 DNA sequence: TGCGCCAGCAGCCAAGTGGGGCCCTCTGGGGCCAACGTCCTGACTTTC.

The rearrangement uses TRBV29-1 and TRBJ1-1; D gene uncertain. The CDR3 is 12 amino acids. The V and J ends lost 2 bases and 1 base respectively, with 5 bases between them. The germline V gene encodes CDR1 SQVTM and CDR2 ANQGSEA. The CDR3: CSVEYRNTEAFF. The DNA for the CDR3 is TGCAGCGTTGAATACAGGAACACTGAAGCTTTCTTT.

V gene TRBV7-2 combines with J gene TRBJ1-2, with no clear D. CDR1 and CDR2 (germline): SGHTA, FQGNSA. CDR3 length: 15 residues. The V gene lost 1 base and the J gene lost 4 bases, with 13 bases spanning the gap. CDR3 DNA: TGTGCCAGCAGCTTAGATTCGAGCACCACCTATGGCTACACCTTC. Protein product: CASSLDSSTTYGYTF.

The chain has TRBV19 and TRBJ2-7; 14 bases line up with TRBD2. CDR3 length: 16 amino acids. Trimming cost V 11 bases and J 2 bases; bases outside gene matches: 11. CDR1 is LNHDA, CDR2 SQIVND, per germline (reference sequence). CDR3 protein: CAAGTSGRTPPYEQYF. The CDR3 nucleotides read TGTGCCGCCGGGACTAGCGGGAGAACTCCCCCCTACGAGCAGTACTTC.

The chain joins TRBV7-2 to TRBJ2-1, with TRBD1 as a possible D gene (6 bases). CDR1 SGHTA and CDR2 FQGNSA come from the germline V gene. The CDR3 loop spans 13 amino acids. Trimming removed 5 bases at V and 3 bases at J, with 8 bases between. The CDR3 DNA reads TGTGCCAGCAGCCTACAGGGCTACAATGAGCAGTTCTTC. Translation gives CASSLQGYNEQFF.

This clone occurred once. This chain links TRBV6-4 with TRBJ1-1; D unresolved. The CDR3 is 13 residues long. Germline CDR1 reads MRHNA; CDR2 reads SNTAGT. The V gene lost 4 bases and the J gene lost 0 bases, with 6 bases spanning the gap. The CDR3 bases are TGTGCCAGCAGTGTTGCGATGAACACTGAAGCTTTCTTT. It is translated as CASSVAMNTEAFF.

V is TRBV11-2 and J is TRBJ1-3; unclear D gene. Trimming removed 0 bases at V and 2 bases at J, with 11 bases between. Germline assignment: CDR1 SGHAT and CDR2 FQNNGV. The CDR3 loop spans 16 amino acids. The CDR3 protein is CASSLDWSGTGNTIYF. In DNA, the CDR3 is TGTGCCAGCAGCTTAGATTGGTCGGGAACTGGAAACACCATATATTTT.

The chain is built from TRBV7-9 and TRBJ2-4, with D maybe TRBD1 (6 bases). The CDR3 extends over 15 amino acids. V was cut by 5 bases and J by 7 bases, with 18 bases left in between. Germline CDR1 and CDR2: SEHNR and FQNEAQ (reference sequence). CDR3 coding DNA: TGTGCCAGCAGCCCCCCGCAGGGGCAGCGGAACATTCAGTACTTC. Protein sequence: CASSPPQGQRNIQYF. Together with reference TRBV7-9 and TRBJ2-4, the CDR3 gives the full variable domain: DTGVSQNPRHKITKRGQNVTFRCDPISEHNRLYWYRQTLGQGPEFLTYFQNEAQLEKSRLLSDRFSAERPKGSFSTLEIQRTEQGDSAMYLCASSPPQGQRNIQYFGAGTRLSVL.

This clone was seen a handful of times. The chain joins TRBV16 to TRBJ1-5; 9 bases fit TRBD1. With V trimmed by 0 bases and J by 7 bases, 7 bases remained unmatched. Germline CDR1 and CDR2: KGHSY and FQNENV. This CDR3 comprises 16 residues. The CDR3 protein is CASSQSLQGALQPQHF. The CDR3 DNA is TGTGCCAGCAGCCAATCCCTACAGGGGGCATTGCAGCCCCAGCATTTT. Drawing the rest from reference TRBV16 and TRBJ1-5, the complete variable domain is GEEVAQTPKHLVRGEGQKAKLYCAPIKGHSYVFWYQQVLKNEFKFLISFQNENVFDETGMPKERFSAKCLPNSPCSLEIQATKLEDSAVYFCASSQSLQGALQPQHFGDGTRLSIL.

A few counts support this clone. The chain recombines TRBV28 with TRBJ1-2, with D perhaps TRBD1 (6 bases). The germline CDR1 and CDR2 sequences are MDHEN and SYDVKM. There are 13 residues in the CDR3. V was trimmed by 1 base and J by 6 bases, leaving 9 bases between them. In DNA form, the CDR3 reads TGTGCCAGCAGTTTATTCAGGGGCCATGGCTACACCTTC. This encodes CASSLFRGHGYTF.

The chain joins TRBV7-3 to TRBJ2-1, with 7 nucleotides matching TRBD2. This CDR3 comprises 15 residues. Germline V gene data show CDR1 as SGHTA and CDR2 as FQGTGA. V dropped 0 bases and J dropped 4; count of bases not matched to a gene: 3. Here the CDR3 reads CASSLTGTKYNEQFF. CDR3 coding DNA: TGTGCCAGCAGCTTAACCGGGACTAAGTACAATGAGCAGTTCTTC.

This clone was recorded once. The rearrangement uses TRBV6-5 and TRBJ2-2; D perhaps matches TRBD2 (6 bases). V was cut by 6 bases and J by 4 bases, with 9 bases left in between. The length of the CDR3 is 13 residues. In germline, CDR1 is MNHEY, CDR2 SVGAGI. Here the CDR3 reads CASSGTSTGELFF. CDR3 sequence (DNA): TGTGCCAGCAGCGGGACTTCCACCGGGGAGCTGTTTTTT.